The next 10 T cell receptor beta chains were all read from a single sample in a study of type 1 and type 2 diabetes patients. PCR was run on genomic DNA. The TCR beta CDR3 region was amplified using 30 forward and 13 reverse primers. TCRdb processed the multiplex PCR reads anew with MiXCR; each CDR3 protein has one entry. The sample lists 280,000 or so distinct CDR3 sequences; around 50% were seen once. The sample taken for sequencing was peripheral blood mononuclear cells (PBMCs). The receptors shown here come from a man between 18 and 35 years old with type 2 diabetes.

The CDR3 DNA reads as TGTGCCATCAGTGATCCGGGTATGAACACTGAAGCTTTCTTT. This translates into CAISDPGMNTEAFF. The J gene is TRBJ1-1, the V gene TRBV10-3; no clear D gene. Germline V gives CDR1 ENHRY, CDR2 SYGVKD. The V end lost 3 bases, the J end lost 0 bases, and 8 bases lay between the germline ends. This CDR3 comprises 14 residues.

The V gene is TRBV9, the J gene TRBJ2-5, with 13 bases matching TRBD2. V was clipped by 4 bases and J by 5 bases; unmatched bases: 5. The CDR3 spans 15 residues. Germline V gene sequence: CDR1 SGDLS, CDR2 YYNGEE. The CDR3 region has the DNA TGTGCCAGCAGCCTCACTAGCGGGAGGGGGGAGACCCAGTACTTC. Translated: CASSLTSGRGETQYF.

This clonotype was observed once. The CDR3 DNA is TGCGCCAGCAGCCAAGAAGGACACACTGAAGCTTTCTTT. Translated: CASSQEGHTEAFF. The rearrangement uses TRBV4-1 and TRBJ1-1; D gene ambiguous. V was clipped by 0 bases and J by 3 bases, with 5 bases between them. CDR1 MGHRA and CDR2 YSYEKL come from the germline V gene. The CDR3 totals 13 residues.

The chain joins TRBV5-4 to TRBJ2-3; 9 bases fit TRBD2. The CDR3 is made up of 15 amino acids. Germline V lookup: CDR1 SGHNT, CDR2 YYREEE (reference sequence). V lost 2 bases to trimming and J lost 4 bases; unmatched junction nucleotides: 5. For the CDR3, the DNA is TGTGCCAGCAGCTTTCTAGCGGGAAGTGCAGATACGCAGTATTTT. Amino acid sequence: CASSFLAGSADTQYF.

The chain employs TRBV7-9 and TRBJ2-5; D is possibly TRBD1 or TRBD2 (5 bases each). V was shortened by 1 base and J by 3 bases, with 15 bases between the two germline ends. Looked up from germline, CDR1 is SEHNR and CDR2 is FQNEAQ (reference sequence). This CDR3 comprises 16 residues. CDR3 amino acids: CASSLGSGLGEETQYF. The DNA for the CDR3 is TGTGCCAGCAGCTTAGGCAGCGGACTGGGGGAAGAGACCCAGTACTTC.

The chain couples TRBV10-2 to TRBJ1-2; 7 bases fit TRBD1. Germline assignment: CDR1 WSHSY and CDR2 SAAADI. V shed 3 bases, J shed 0 bases, and the junction held 13 bases outside the gene matches. The CDR3 contains 18 residues. This CDR3 reads CASSDVGRGTETNYGYTF. The DNA for the CDR3 is TGCGCCAGCAGTGATGTAGGCAGGGGGACGGAAACTAACTATGGCTACACCTTC.

The rearrangement uses TRBV30 and TRBJ2-7; 8 bases match TRBD2. V was clipped by 7 bases and J by 2 bases; unmatched bases: 7. This CDR3 contains 13 residues. CDR1 GTSNPN and CDR2 SVGIG come from the germline V gene (reference sequence). CDR3 in amino acids: CAFGLAATYEQYF. CDR3 nucleotide sequence: TGTGCCTTTGGACTAGCCGCTACCTACGAGCAGTACTTC.

This clonotype was counted a few times. The chain employs TRBV7-2 and TRBJ1-2, with D possibly TRBD1 on 6 matching bases. V lost 3 bases to trimming and J lost 4 bases, with 15 bases between them. The CDR3 is made up of 15 amino acids. Germline CDR1 and CDR2: SGHTA and FQGNSA. The CDR3 loop is CASSFAGEDFYGYTF. The CDR3 DNA sequence: TGTGCCAGCAGCTTCGCAGGGGAGGATTTCTATGGCTACACCTTC.

This clonotype was found a few times. The chain recombines TRBV27 with TRBJ1-1, with 7 nucleotides matching TRBD1. The ends lost 3 bases at V and 4 bases at J; junction bases unmatched: 5. The CDR3 extends over 14 amino acids. Germline values: CDR1 MNHEY, CDR2 SMNVEV (reference sequence). The CDR3 loop is CASSLTDRSTEAFF. The CDR3 DNA sequence: TGTGCCAGCAGTTTGACGGACAGGTCCACTGAAGCTTTCTTT.

The chain carries TRBV13 and TRBJ2-7; D is possibly TRBD1 (7 bases). Trimming left V 0 bases short and J 3 bases short, with 12 bases between. CDR3 size: 15 residues. CDR1 and CDR2 from the germline V gene are PRHDT and FYEKMQ (reference sequence). In nucleotides, the CDR3 is TGTGCCAGCAGCTTAGGGCCCCAGGGGGGCTACGAGCAGTACTTC. This encodes CASSLGPQGGYEQYF.